This T cell receptor beta chain emerged from a study of control samples from healthy donors and cancer patients. Repertoires were generated with immunoSEQ multiplex PCR, while TCRdb's copy carries only in-frame clones and drops some. The table records some 210,000 clones, 91% of them present only once. This CDR3 is built from 13 residues. Germline CDR1 and CDR2: LNHDA and SQIVND (reference sequence). V was trimmed by 5 bases and J by 0 bases, leaving 6 bases between them. Sequenced sample: blood. This chain uses TRBV19 with TRBJ2-3; D is ambiguous. The TCR sequence derives from a man aged 25 to 40 in good health. This CDR3 reads CASSWASTDTQYF. CDR3 DNA sequence: TGTGCCAGTAGTTGGGCTAGCACAGATACGCAGTATTTT.